The 9 T cell receptor beta chains presented below share a single source sample, sequenced in a study of spatial heterogeneity in lung cancer. Time point denoted: sample taken at primary tumor resection. Whole RNA from tumor, nontumor lung or frozen PBMC was sequenced unsorted. TCRdb redid the calling of the 5' RACE reads with MiXCR, one entry per CDR3 protein. This sample has about 21,000 distinct CDR3 sequences, with 4.6% found just once. The sequenced sample was PBMCs, obtained at surgery. The receptors shown here come from a male donor with early-stage non-small cell lung cancer.

This clonotype was recorded at least ten times. The chain uses TRBV10-2 and TRBJ1-2; 11 bases fit TRBD1. Unmatched junction bases numbered 3, after V lost 4 bases and J lost 5 bases. The CDR3 sequence is 14 residues long. Germline assignment: CDR1 WSHSY and CDR2 SAAADI. CDR3 bases: TGCGCCAGCAGTGGGACAGGGGGCGGTTATGGCTACACCTTC. This codes for CASSGTGGGYGYTF.

The V and J genes are TRBV5-4 and TRBJ2-2; weak D call: TRBD2 (7 bases). Germline CDR1 and CDR2: SGHNT and YYREEE (reference sequence). V shed 1 base and J shed 6 bases, with 16 bases lying between them. The CDR3 contains 16 residues. For the CDR3, the DNA is TGTGCCAGCAGCTTGAAGTTGGGGGGGCCCCCCGGGGAGCTGTTTTTT. It specifies CASSLKLGGPPGELFF.

Ten or more counts support this clonotype. This chain links TRBV6-5 with TRBJ1-4; no clear D gene. Per germline, CDR1 MNHEY and CDR2 SVGAGI. V was pared by 5 bases and J by 0 bases, with 10 bases between. The CDR3 sequence is 15 residues long. CDR3 bases: TGTGCCAGCAGTCTCAGCTATCCAACTAATGAAAAACTGTTTTTT. This codes for CASSLSYPTNEKLFF.

This clonotype was detected ten times or more. The chain joins TRBV5-8 to TRBJ1-1; no reliable D call. The V end lost 0 bases, the J end lost 3 bases, and 12 bases lay between the germline ends. The CDR3 consists of 15 residues. Per the germline V gene, CDR1 is SGHTS and CDR2 is YDEGEE. Written as DNA, the CDR3 is TGTGCCAGCAGCTTGGAGGCAGCCTCTTACACTGAAGCTTTCTTT. Translating it yields CASSLEAASYTEAFF.

The sample holds many counts of this clonotype. The chain has TRBV27 and TRBJ2-3; 8 bases are shared with TRBD2. Trimming removed 10 bases from V and 6 bases from J; junction bases left unmatched: 12. This CDR3 has 14 residues. Germline CDR1 MNHEY, CDR2 SMNVEV (reference sequence). CDR3 nucleotide sequence: TGTGCCACCGCACCGGGACTAGGATCCGATACGCAGTATTTT. This gives the protein CATAPGLGSDTQYF.

This clonotype was seen ten or more times. The V call is TRBV27, the J call TRBJ2-7; D might be TRBD2 (6 bases). The CDR3 length is 13 residues. V was shortened by 5 bases and J by 3 bases, with 11 bases between the two germline ends. Germline lookup yields CDR1 MNHEY and CDR2 SMNVEV (reference sequence). CDR3 sequence: CASSGGIFYEQYF. The CDR3 coding sequence is TGTGCCAGCAGTGGCGGGATTTTCTACGAGCAGTACTTC.

Many counts were recorded for this clonotype. The CDR3: CASSPGGGGQQYF. The CDR3 DNA is TGTGCCAGCAGCCCAGGTGGTGGGGGGCAGCAGTACTTC. This sequence joins TRBV6-5 and TRBJ2-7; possibly TRBD1 or TRBD2 for D (6 bases each). This CDR3 comprises 13 residues. V was shortened by 6 bases and J by 8 bases, with 17 bases between the two germline ends. Germline CDR1 is MNHEY and CDR2 is SVGAGI.

This clonotype was picked up many times. The chain joins TRBV18 to TRBJ1-5; D is unclear. Per germline, CDR1 KGHSH and CDR2 LQKENI. V was shortened by 3 bases and J by 4 bases, with 10 bases between the two germline ends. The CDR3 runs 14 residues. The CDR3 coding sequence is TGTGCCAGCTCACCGTCAAACACTAATCAGCCCCAGCATTTT. It codes for CASSPSNTNQPQHF.

By proportion, this clonotype is medium-sized. The chain links TRBV29-1 to TRBJ2-5; possible D gene TRBD2, 6 bases. Germline V gene lookup returns CDR1 SQVTM and CDR2 ANQGSEA. There are 13 residues in the CDR3. V gave up 5 bases and J gave up 2 bases, with 12 bases separating them. The CDR3 DNA sequence: TGCAGCGTTATGGCGGGGTGGCAAGAGACCCAGTACTTC. This codes for CSVMAGWQETQYF.